These 10 T cell receptor beta chains share one sample of origin, sequenced in a study of blood T cell repertoires in COVID-19. Method: immunoSEQ multiplex PCR; TCRdb's copy keeps in-frame clones and lacks some. The sample contains 150,000 to 200,000 clones, 80% to 95% of which appear only once. The sequenced material came from peripheral blood. The receptors were gathered from a man aged 50-59 years with acute or convalescent COVID-19.

The chain has TRBV28 and TRBJ1-3; maybe TRBD1 (5 bases). This CDR3 has 15 amino acids. The V end was cut by 4 bases, the J end by 6 bases, with 16 bases between. Germline-derived CDR1 and CDR2 are MDHEN and SYDVKM. Here the CDR3 DNA reads TGTGCCAGCAGTTCTCCCCAAACAGGTGTAAACACCATATATTTT. Its protein product is CASSSPQTGVNTIYF.

V gene TRBV19 combines with J gene TRBJ2-3, with D unresolved. This CDR3 is built from 13 residues. CDR1 and CDR2 (germline): LNHDA, SQIVND (reference sequence). Trimming removed 6 bases at V and 4 bases at J, with 11 bases between. CDR3 loop: CASSRLIADTQYF. Written as DNA, the CDR3 is TGTGCCAGTAGCAGGTTAATCGCAGATACGCAGTATTTT.

The chain couples TRBV3-1 (or the pseudogene TRBV3-2) to TRBJ2-5, with unresolved D. The CDR3 totals 12 residues. Deletions cut 1 base from V and 3 bases from J, with 3 bases between. The V gene's germline CDR1 is LGHDT and CDR2 YNNKEL (reference sequence). CDR3 sequence (DNA): TGTGCCAGCAGCCAAGCCAAAGAGACCCAGTACTTC. Amino acids: CASSQAKETQYF.

The chain combines TRBV18 with TRBJ1-2; a possible D gene is TRBD1 (6 bases). The V gene lost 6 bases and the J gene lost 4 bases, with 12 bases spanning the gap. CDR1 and CDR2 (germline): KGHSH, LQKENI. CDR3 length equals 13 residues. In DNA, the CDR3 is TGTGCCAGCTCGCAGGACAGTACCTATGGCTACACCTTC. This codes for CASSQDSTYGYTF. The complete variable domain, with remaining parts taken from reference TRBV18 and TRBJ1-2, reads NAGVMQNPRHLVRRRGQEARLRCSPMKGHSHVYWYRQLPEEGLKFMVYLQKENIIDESGMPKERFSAEFPKEGPSILRIQQVVRGDSAAYFCASSQDSTYGYTFGSGTRLTVV.

The chain joins TRBV12-3 or TRBV12-4 to TRBJ2-7; a weak D match, TRBD1 (6 bases). V was clipped by 5 bases and J by 2 bases, with 10 bases between them. The CDR3 totals 13 residues. CDR3 region: CASSRDMTYEQYF. The CDR3 DNA reads as TGTGCCAGCAGTCGGGACATGACCTACGAGCAGTACTTC.

The CDR3 DNA reads as TGTGCCAGCAGTTTAGGGACGTTAGGGGGTGGCTACACCTTC. This translates into CASSLGTLGGGYTF. The genes are TRBV28 and TRBJ1-2; TRBD1 is a possible D gene (6 bases). Per germline, CDR1 MDHEN and CDR2 SYDVKM. V lost 2 bases, J lost 7 bases, and 14 bases lay in between. There are 14 residues in the CDR3.

The V call is TRBV2, the J call TRBJ2-3; D might be TRBD2 (5 bases). Deletions cut 7 bases from V and 6 bases from J, with 20 bases between. CDR1 and CDR2 (germline): SNHLY, FYNNEI. The CDR3 consists of 15 residues. The CDR3 DNA sequence: TGTGCCAGCACCCTCAAGGCTAGCTTTGGGGATACGCAGTATTTT. Protein: CASTLKASFGDTQYF.

This clone has a single count. This rearrangement joins TRBV7-2 to TRBJ1-5; perhaps TRBD1 as D (5 bases). The germline V gene has CDR1 SGHTA and CDR2 FQGNSA. This CDR3 is built from 15 residues. V was clipped by 1 base and J by 3 bases, with 10 bases between them. Here the CDR3 reads CASSLVTGNNQPQHF. The CDR3 DNA is TGTGCCAGCAGCTTAGTAACAGGAAACAATCAGCCCCAGCATTTT.

The J gene is TRBJ2-2, the V gene TRBV25-1; TRBD1 might be the D (6 bases). The V and J ends lost 1 base and 6 bases respectively, with 18 bases between them. Germline CDR1 MGHDK, CDR2 SYGVNS. This CDR3 has 17 amino acids. Written as DNA, the CDR3 is TGTGCCAGCAGTGAATGGGGTAGGACAGCCGGGGCCGGGGAGCTGTTTTTT. Amino acids: CASSEWGRTAGAGELFF.

V gene TRBV3-1 (or the pseudogene TRBV3-2) combines with J gene TRBJ2-7; D perhaps matches TRBD2 (5 bases). Germline assignment: CDR1 LGHDT and CDR2 YNNKEL (reference sequence). This CDR3 is built from 13 residues. With 2 bases removed from V and 7 bases from J, the gap between germline ends came to 12 bases. The CDR3 sequence is CASSQLSGSEQYV. The CDR3 coding sequence is TGTGCCAGCAGCCAATTGTCGGGGTCTGAGCAGTACGTC.